Below, one TCR beta chain is given with its context. The data were taken from a study of blood T cell repertoires in COVID-19. Turning to the study itself: T cells, B-cell-depleted T cells, or PBMCs supplied cDNA or gDNA.

CDR3 length: 17 amino acids. Germline assignment: CDR1 SGHVS and CDR2 FNYEAQ. Losses at the gene ends were 5 bases for V and 6 bases for J; bases not matched to a gene: 14. The repertoire was sequenced with immunoSEQ multiplex PCR; TCRdb's copy has only in-frame clones and lacks some. The sample holds tens of thousands of clones, approximately 80% seen once. The source is a human donor in a cohort sampled during active COVID-19. Sequences were obtained from peripheral blood. The rearrangement links TRBV7-6 to TRBJ2-1; the match to TRBD2 covers 9 bases. CDR3 bases: TGTGCCAGCAGCGAAGGGCTTAGCGGGAGCAGCGGCAATGAGCAGTTCTTC. Protein product: CASSEGLSGSSGNEQFF.